This T cell receptor beta chain originates from a study of blood T cell repertoires in COVID-19. Turning to the study itself: From the United States, Italy and Spain came samples of acute and convalescent COVID-19.

The ends lost 5 bases at V and 0 bases at J; junction bases unmatched: 1. Germline-derived CDR1 and CDR2 are KGHDR and SFDVKD. There are 14 residues in the CDR3. In the original processing: Reference gene primer amplification yielded estimated nucleated cell counts. This table comes from immunoSEQ multiplex PCR, and its TCRdb copy is limited to in-frame clones, with some not included. V and J calls and clone size are those listed in that table; D and trimming were worked out from the DNA. The top ten hold approximately 0.95% of the sample, which has 130,000 to 150,000 clones, 87% seen once. The TCR comes from a woman aged 50 to 65 with acute or convalescent COVID-19. The sequenced sample was peripheral blood. The chain uses TRBV24-1 and TRBJ2-7; 9 nucleotides align to TRBD1. Here the CDR3 DNA reads TGTGCCACCAGTGGGACAGGGGACTCCTACGAGCAGTACTTC. As protein: CATSGTGDSYEQYF.